This TCR beta chain was recovered during a study of T cells after yellow fever vaccination. Overall study results and limits: The study noted that FACS-sorted repertoires could contain abundant clonotypes contaminating from the bulk population. A faster peak, day 5 versus 15, was reached by the weaker secondary response. Boosting was followed by the reappearance of most primary-vaccination clones (approximately 97% CD4, around 90% CD8).

This clonotype has at least ten counts. Its antigen is unknown. Germline values: CDR1 MNHNY, CDR2 SVGAGI (reference sequence). The CDR3 loop spans 12 amino acids. V lost 10 bases, J lost 2 bases, and 11 bases lay in between. The study made its TCR cDNA through 5'RACE template switching. That step introduced a universal primer site along with UMIs. One entry per CDR3 protein results from TCRdb running MiXCR on the 5' RACE reads. The sample has about 50,000 distinct CDR3 sequences, 7.4% seen once. V usage is TRBV6-6 and J usage is TRBJ1-1; D may be TRBD1 (6 bases). The clonotype comes from a man aged 18 to 29 who received the YFV17D yellow fever vaccine. This sample comprised CD8+ T cells sorted from PBMCs, obtained roughly 15 days after the first yellow fever vaccination. In DNA, the CDR3 is TGTGCCACCGGCAGGGGTAACACTGAAGCTTTCTTT. Translation: CATGRGNTEAFF.